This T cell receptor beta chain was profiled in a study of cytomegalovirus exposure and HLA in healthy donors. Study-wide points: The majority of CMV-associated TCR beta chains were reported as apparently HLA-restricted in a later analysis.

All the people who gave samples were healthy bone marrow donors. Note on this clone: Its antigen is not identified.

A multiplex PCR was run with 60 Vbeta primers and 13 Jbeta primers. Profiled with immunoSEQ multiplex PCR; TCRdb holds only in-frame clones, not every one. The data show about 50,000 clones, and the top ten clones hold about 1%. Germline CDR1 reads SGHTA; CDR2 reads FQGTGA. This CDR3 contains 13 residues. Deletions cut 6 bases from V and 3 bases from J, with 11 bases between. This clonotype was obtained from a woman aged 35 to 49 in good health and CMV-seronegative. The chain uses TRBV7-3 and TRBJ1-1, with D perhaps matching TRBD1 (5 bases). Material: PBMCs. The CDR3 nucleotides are TGTGCCAGCAGTCCATCCAGGGACACTGAAGCTTTCTTT. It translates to CASSPSRDTEAFF.